The T cell receptor beta chain under discussion was sequenced for a study of blood T cell repertoires in COVID-19. Study-level information: Acute-phase and convalescent COVID-19 samples originated in the United States, Italy and Spain. Nucleic acid was either cDNA or gDNA, and it came from T cells, B-cell-depleted T cells, or PBMCs.

The authors' processing: Using reference gene primer amplification, nucleated cell counts were estimated. TCRdb keeps only in-frame clones here, not all; method: immunoSEQ multiplex PCR. V and J calls and clone size are given by that table; D and trimming were obtained from the DNA. Of about 330,000 clones detected, about 86% appear once; the ten largest clones hold roughly 1.1%. V lost 2 bases, J lost 3 bases, and 14 bases lay in between. The length of the CDR3 is 15 residues. Germline V gives CDR1 SNHLY, CDR2 FYNNEI. Sequencing was carried out using peripheral blood. The clonotype originates from a woman aged 50 to 65 with acute or convalescent COVID-19. The chain combines TRBV2 with TRBJ2-7; possibly TRBD1 for D (6 bases). In nucleotides, the CDR3 is TGTGCCAGCAGTGAAAACAGGGAACCGCACTACGAGCAGTACTTC. This encodes CASSENREPHYEQYF.